These 29 T cell receptor beta chains came from one sample sequenced in a study of long-term antiretroviral therapy in people with HIV. Running of the v3.0 immunoSEQ assay took place at survey level. Generated by immunoSEQ multiplex PCR, the TCRdb table keeps only in-frame clones and is missing some. Found here are 25,000 to 35,000 clones, 85% to 95% of them singletons; the top ten hold approximately 3%. This sample comprised unsorted PBMCs, obtained 5.3 years after starting antiretroviral therapy. The receptors derive from a man between 45 and 60 years old with HIV.

This chain uses TRBV5-4 with TRBJ2-7; either TRBD1 or TRBD2 may fit D (6 bases each). Germline assignment: CDR1 SGHNT and CDR2 YYREEE (reference sequence). Trimming removed 3 bases from V and 2 bases from J, with 12 bases in between. This CDR3 comprises 14 residues. The CDR3 reads CASSYDRTTYEQYF. As DNA, the CDR3 is TGTGCCAGCAGCTACGACAGGACTACCTACGAGCAGTACTTC.

The chain has TRBV28 and TRBJ1-4; D gene ambiguous. The CDR3 runs 14 residues. The germline CDR1 and CDR2 sequences are MDHEN and SYDVKM. The ends were cut back, 2 bases at V and 8 bases at J, with 12 bases in the middle. This CDR3 is CASSLPNPREKLFF. In nucleotides, the CDR3 is TGTGCCAGCAGTTTACCGAACCCCAGGGAAAAACTGTTTTTT.

The chain is built from TRBV30 and TRBJ2-2; weak D call: TRBD2 (7 bases). Germline CDR1 and CDR2: GTSNPN and SVGIG (reference sequence). Trimming left V 6 bases short and J 0 bases short, with 14 bases between. There are 15 residues in the CDR3. The CDR3 DNA reads TGTGCCTGCTTTAGGGGGGGGCCGAACACCGGGGAGCTGTTTTTT. It encodes CACFRGGPNTGELFF.

The rearrangement uses TRBV13 and TRBJ2-3; either TRBD1 or TRBD2 may fit D (5 bases each). The germline gives CDR1 PRHDT, CDR2 FYEKMQ (reference sequence). Trimming removed 6 bases at V and 4 bases at J, with 8 bases between. The CDR3 totals 12 residues. CDR3 protein: CASRRGADTQYF. CDR3 DNA: TGTGCCAGCAGGAGAGGGGCAGATACGCAGTATTTT.

V usage is TRBV10-3 and J usage is TRBJ2-2; TRBD2 agrees at 8 bases. Trimming removed 7 bases from V and 4 bases from J; junction bases left unmatched: 5. Germline assignment: CDR1 ENHRY and CDR2 SYGVKD. The CDR3 has 14 residues. CDR3 DNA sequence: TGTGCCATCATGGGTGCGGGGGGCACCGGGGAGCTGTTTTTT. Its translation: CAIMGAGGTGELFF.

V gene TRBV6-1 combines with J gene TRBJ2-3; TRBD2 matches 7 bases. CDR3 length equals 16 residues. CDR1 is MNHNS, CDR2 SASEGT, per germline. V was clipped by 2 bases and J by 1 base; unmatched bases: 6. CDR3 DNA: TGTGCCAGCAGTGAACTGCCAGCGGGGCGCACAGATACGCAGTATTTT. Amino acid sequence: CASSELPAGRTDTQYF.

The V gene is TRBV2, the J gene TRBJ2-3; maybe TRBD1 (5 bases). Germline-derived CDR1 and CDR2 are SNHLY and FYNNEI. CDR3 size: 15 residues. V shed 4 bases and J shed 6 bases, with 17 bases lying between them. In DNA, the CDR3 is TGTGCCAGCAGTGCCCAGGGCGGTTCTTGGGATACGCAGTATTTT. This sequence encodes CASSAQGGSWDTQYF. The entire variable domain, with the rest obtained from reference TRBV2 and TRBJ2-3, is as follows: EPEVTQTPSHQVTQMGQEVILRCVPISNHLYFYWYRQILGQKVEFLVSFYNNEISEKSEIFDDQFSVERPDGSNFTLKIRSTKLEDSAMYFCASSAQGGSWDTQYFGPGTRLTVL.

The chain recombines TRBV6-1 with TRBJ1-1, with 10 bases matching TRBD1. V lost 4 bases to trimming and J lost 4 bases; unmatched junction nucleotides: 3. Germline V CDR1 and CDR2: MNHNS, SASEGT. The CDR3 runs 14 residues. The CDR3 bases are TGTGCCAGCAGTGGGACAGGGGGGTTCACTGAAGCTTTCTTT. Translation: CASSGTGGFTEAFF.

The chain carries TRBV5-6 and TRBJ1-3; the match to TRBD1 covers 12 bases. Trimming at V came to 3 bases and at J to 0 bases, leaving 10 bases not matched to a gene. The CDR3 spans 19 residues. CDR1 and CDR2 from the germline V gene are SGHDT and YYEEEE. The CDR3 nucleotides are TGTGCCAGCAGCTCCCCCGGGACAGGGGGCCCCCTCTCTGGAAACACCATATATTTT. Translation gives CASSSPGTGGPLSGNTIYF.

The chain links TRBV6-5 to TRBJ1-4; D gene uncertain. Per the germline V gene, CDR1 is MNHEY and CDR2 is SVGAGI. The V and J ends lost 5 bases and 7 bases respectively, with 14 bases between them. This CDR3 spans 14 amino acids. In nucleotides, the CDR3 is TGTGCCAGCAGTCAGACGCAGATCGGTGAAAAACTGTTTTTT. Translation gives CASSQTQIGEKLFF.

The chain has TRBV4-1 and TRBJ2-1; possible D gene TRBD2, 5 bases. Germline CDR1 is MGHRA and CDR2 is YSYEKL. There are 13 residues in the CDR3. Trimming removed 0 bases from V and 8 bases from J, with 8 bases in between. CDR3 DNA: TGCGCCAGCAGCCAAGATTGGAGGTATGAGCAGTTCTTC. This sequence encodes CASSQDWRYEQFF.

This clone was recorded once. The chain uses TRBV7-6 and TRBJ2-2; 7 nucleotides agree with TRBD2. The J segment lost 6 bases and the V segment lost 5 bases, leaving 9 bases of the junction unmatched. Germline V gene sequence: CDR1 SGHVS, CDR2 FNYEAQ. The CDR3 has 15 residues. The CDR3 DNA is TGTGCCAGCAGCCGCATTAGGACTAGTCCCGGGGAGCTGTTTTTT. Amino acids: CASSRIRTSPGELFF.

CDR3 sequence reads: CASRGVRGNYGYTF. CDR3 nucleotides: TGTGCCAGCAGGGGCGTCAGGGGCAACTATGGCTACACCTTC. This chain joins TRBV27 and TRBJ1-2; D is perhaps TRBD1 (6 bases). The CDR3 spans 14 residues. Germline values: CDR1 MNHEY, CDR2 SMNVEV (reference sequence). Trimming removed 6 bases from V and 2 bases from J, with 13 bases in between.

The chain carries TRBV2 and TRBJ2-4; 8 nucleotides line up with TRBD1. The CDR3 sequence is 14 residues long. Looked up from germline, CDR1 is SNHLY and CDR2 is FYNNEI. Trimming removed 2 bases from V and 8 bases from J; junction bases left unmatched: 5. Here the CDR3 reads CASSEHRGEDIQYF. The CDR3 bases are TGTGCCAGCAGTGAACACAGGGGGGAGGACATTCAGTACTTC.

V is TRBV5-1 and J is TRBJ2-7; D possibly uses TRBD1 or TRBD2 (6 bases each). CDR1 is SGHRS and CDR2 is YFSETQ in the germline V gene. CDR3 size: 14 residues. Deletions cut 4 bases from V and 3 bases from J, with 14 bases between. In DNA form, the CDR3 reads TGCGCCAGCAGCCCCGGGGGCAGAGTCTACGAGCAGTACTTC. It translates to CASSPGGRVYEQYF.

The CDR3 is CASSFGATNEKLFF. CDR3 in DNA: TGTGCCAGCAGTTTTGGGGCTACTAATGAAAAACTGTTTTTT. The chain has TRBV27 and TRBJ1-4; TRBD1 might be the D (5 bases). The CDR3 has 14 residues. Germline values: CDR1 MNHEY, CDR2 SMNVEV (reference sequence). V was pared by 3 bases and J by 2 bases, with 7 bases between.

The rearrangement joins TRBV2 to TRBJ2-3, with TRBD1 matching 7 bases. V shed 5 bases, J shed 2 bases, and the junction held 4 bases outside the gene matches. The CDR3 is 14 residues long. Per the germline V gene, CDR1 is SNHLY and CDR2 is FYNNEI. This CDR3 is CASSTGTDTDTQYF. CDR3 sequence (DNA): TGTGCCAGCAGTACCGGGACAGACACAGATACGCAGTATTTT.

The V gene is TRBV4-3, the J gene TRBJ1-4; the match to TRBD1 covers 9 bases. CDR3 size: 15 residues. The V gene's germline CDR1 is LGHNA and CDR2 YSLEER. J gave up 5 bases and V 1 base, and 2 bases lay outside the gene matches. The CDR3 protein is CASSQGTGVNEKLFF. In DNA, the CDR3 is TGCGCCAGCAGCCAAGGGACAGGGGTGAATGAAAAACTGTTTTTT.

The chain uses TRBV18 and TRBJ1-1; D call uncertain. V was pared by 2 bases and J by 0 bases, with 10 bases between. The CDR3 extends over 15 amino acids. Per germline, CDR1 KGHSH and CDR2 LQKENI. The DNA of the CDR3 is TGTGCCAGCTCACCAGCACTGCTCATGAACACTGAAGCTTTCTTT. Translating gives CASSPALLMNTEAFF.

CDR3 loop: CASSPPTTGRTYEQYF. For the CDR3, the DNA is TGTGCCAGCAGCCCTCCCACGACCGGGCGGACCTACGAGCAGTACTTC. The chain couples TRBV7-9 to TRBJ2-7; D gene unclear. The V and J ends lost 5 bases and 2 bases respectively, with 19 bases between them. Germline values: CDR1 SEHNR, CDR2 FQNEAQ (reference sequence). CDR3 length: 16 amino acids.

This rearrangement joins TRBV4-1 to TRBJ2-3; 7 bases map to TRBD2. In germline, CDR1 is MGHRA, CDR2 YSYEKL. The CDR3 is made up of 16 amino acids. Germline trimming cut 0 bases from V and 1 base from J; bases unmatched to any gene: 4. In nucleotides, the CDR3 is TGCGCCAGCAGCCAAGAGTTCCTAGCGGGCACAGATACGCAGTATTTT. Translated, it gives CASSQEFLAGTDTQYF.

The chain has TRBV5-8 and TRBJ2-1; D ambiguous. This CDR3 is built from 10 residues. Germline lookup yields CDR1 SGHTS and CDR2 YDEGEE. The V gene lost 2 bases and the J gene lost 7 bases, with 1 base spanning the gap. The CDR3 region is CASSFNEQFF. CDR3 coding DNA: TGTGCCAGCAGCTTTAATGAGCAGTTCTTC.

This sequence joins TRBV5-8 and TRBJ2-2; 11 bases are a match to TRBD2. Germline values: CDR1 SGHTS, CDR2 YDEGEE. The CDR3 is 17 residues long. J lost 5 bases, V lost 4 bases, and 10 bases had no gene match. The CDR3 DNA sequence: TGTGCCAGCAGCAGAGATCCGGGACTAGCGGTTACCGGGGAGCTGTTTTTT. Its protein product is CASSRDPGLAVTGELFF.

The chain is built from TRBV9 and TRBJ2-2; the D call may be TRBD1 or TRBD2 (5 bases each). CDR1 SGDLS and CDR2 YYNGEE come from the germline V gene. Trimming cost V 4 bases and J 4 bases, with 17 bases left between them. The CDR3 runs 16 residues. CDR3 nucleotides: TGTGCCAGCAGCCTGATGACGGGGCAGACCACCGGGGAGCTGTTTTTT. Translation: CASSLMTGQTTGELFF.

The V and J genes are TRBV4-3 and TRBJ1-2; 7 positions agree with TRBD1. Germline V gives CDR1 LGHNA, CDR2 YSLEER. CDR3 length equals 13 residues. The ends lost 1 base at V and 7 bases at J; junction bases unmatched: 3. CDR3 sequence (DNA): TGCGCCAGCAGCCAAGGGAACAGGGGTGGCTACACCTTC. It codes for CASSQGNRGGYTF.

This clone was seen only once. The V gene is TRBV10-3, the J gene TRBJ2-7, with a tentative D call TRBD1 (5 bases). Germline CDR1 ENHRY, CDR2 SYGVKD. The length of the CDR3 is 15 residues. Deletions cut 2 bases from V and 2 bases from J, with 13 bases between. This CDR3 reads CAISEPGAGTYEQYF. CDR3 sequence (DNA): TGTGCCATCAGTGAGCCTGGGGCAGGGACCTACGAGCAGTACTTC.

A remark on this clone: The sample holds other DNA sequences that translate to the same CDR3. This chain connects TRBV11-2 to TRBJ2-2; 7 positions agree with TRBD2. Per the germline V gene, CDR1 is SGHAT and CDR2 is FQNNGV. The CDR3 totals 14 residues. Trimming at V came to 1 base and at J to 5 bases, leaving 1 base not matched to a gene. The chain's CDR3 is CASSLVGGTGELFF. The CDR3 DNA reads as TGTGCCAGCAGCTTAGTGGGGGGGACCGGGGAGCTGTTTTTT.

This clone was recorded once. The rearrangement uses TRBV5-8 and TRBJ1-2, with 8 bases aligning to TRBD1. The CDR3 sequence is 16 residues long. The V gene's germline CDR1 is SGHTS and CDR2 YDEGEE. V shed 0 bases, J shed 3 bases, and the junction held 7 bases outside the gene matches. This chain's CDR3 is CASSLARDRLDYGYTF. As DNA, the CDR3 is TGTGCCAGCAGCTTGGCTCGGGACAGGCTTGACTATGGCTACACCTTC. Together with reference TRBV5-8 and TRBJ1-2, the CDR3 gives the full variable domain: EAGVTQSPTHLIKTRGQQATLRCSPISGHTSVYWYQQALGLGLQFLLWYDEGEERNRGNFPPRFSGRQFPNYSSELNVNALELEDSALYLCASSLARDRLDYGYTFGSGTRLTVV.

The V and J genes are TRBV6-1 and TRBJ2-7; 8 nucleotides match TRBD1. The CDR3 runs 15 residues. Trimming cost V 2 bases and J 5 bases; bases outside gene matches: 8. Germline CDR1 is MNHNS and CDR2 is SASEGT. The CDR3 loop reads CASSESQGAFDEQYF. The CDR3, as DNA: TGTGCCAGCAGTGAAAGTCAGGGGGCTTTCGACGAGCAGTACTTC.